This T cell receptor (beta chain) appears in the sequencing data of a study of blood T cell repertoires in COVID-19. TCRdb keeps only in-frame clones here, not all; method: immunoSEQ multiplex PCR. This table has about 300,000 clones, 85% to 90% appearing once. Cohort allocation depended upon clinical history that participants reported. Germline CDR1 and CDR2: SGHNT and YYREEE (reference sequence). CDR3 length: 11 residues. V lost 1 base and J lost 9, with 5 bases in between. Material for sequencing was PBMCs or T cells enriched from blood (not recorded which). This TCR derives from a man younger than 45 who had recovered from COVID-19. The chain joins TRBV5-4 to TRBJ2-1; D call uncertain. The CDR3 sequence is CASSLLFEQFF. CDR3 sequence (DNA): TGTGCCAGCAGCTTGCTCTTTGAGCAGTTCTTC. Combining the CDR3 with reference TRBV5-4 and TRBJ2-1 gives the whole variable domain ETGVTQSPTHLIKTRGQQVTLRCSSQSGHNTVSWYQQALGQGPQFIFQYYREEENGRGNFPPRFSGLQFPNYSSELNVNALELDDSALYLCASSLLFEQFFGPGTRLTVL.